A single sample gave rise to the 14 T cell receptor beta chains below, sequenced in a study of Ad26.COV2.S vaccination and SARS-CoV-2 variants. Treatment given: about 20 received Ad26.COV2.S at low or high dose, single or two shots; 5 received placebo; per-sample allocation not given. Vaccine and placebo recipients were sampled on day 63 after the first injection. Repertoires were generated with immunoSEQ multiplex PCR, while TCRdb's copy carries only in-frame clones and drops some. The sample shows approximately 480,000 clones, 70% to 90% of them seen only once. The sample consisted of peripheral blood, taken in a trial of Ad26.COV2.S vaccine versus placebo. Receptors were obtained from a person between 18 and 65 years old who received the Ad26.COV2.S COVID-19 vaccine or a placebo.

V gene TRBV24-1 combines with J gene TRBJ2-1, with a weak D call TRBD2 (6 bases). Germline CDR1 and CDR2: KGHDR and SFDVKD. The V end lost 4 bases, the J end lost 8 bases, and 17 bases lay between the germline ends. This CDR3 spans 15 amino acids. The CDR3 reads CATSESQTSGDEQFF. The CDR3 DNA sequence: TGTGCCACCAGTGAATCTCAGACTAGTGGCGATGAGCAGTTCTTC.

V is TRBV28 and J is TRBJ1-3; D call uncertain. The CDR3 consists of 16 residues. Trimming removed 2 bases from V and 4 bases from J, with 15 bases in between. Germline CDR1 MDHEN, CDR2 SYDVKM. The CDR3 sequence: CASSLISSRGGNTIYF. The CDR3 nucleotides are TGTGCCAGCAGTTTAATCTCGTCCCGAGGGGGAAACACCATATATTTT.

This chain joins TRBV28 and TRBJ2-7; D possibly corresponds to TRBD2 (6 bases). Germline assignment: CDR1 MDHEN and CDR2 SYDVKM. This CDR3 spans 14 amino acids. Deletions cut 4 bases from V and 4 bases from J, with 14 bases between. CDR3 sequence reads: CASSSVWRAYEQYF. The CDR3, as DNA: TGTGCCAGCAGTTCCGTCTGGAGGGCGTACGAGCAGTACTTC. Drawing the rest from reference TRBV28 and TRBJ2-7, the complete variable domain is DVKVTQSSRYLVKRTGEKVFLECVQDMDHENMFWYRQDPGLGLRLIYFSYDVKMKEKGDIPEGYSVSREKKERFSLILESASTNQTSMYLCASSSVWRAYEQYFGPGTRLTVT.

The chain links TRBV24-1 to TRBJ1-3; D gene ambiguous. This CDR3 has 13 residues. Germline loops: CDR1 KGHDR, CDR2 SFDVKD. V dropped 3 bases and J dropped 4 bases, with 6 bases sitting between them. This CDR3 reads CATSDVQGNTIYF. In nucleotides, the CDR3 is TGTGCCACCAGTGATGTACAGGGAAACACCATATATTTT.

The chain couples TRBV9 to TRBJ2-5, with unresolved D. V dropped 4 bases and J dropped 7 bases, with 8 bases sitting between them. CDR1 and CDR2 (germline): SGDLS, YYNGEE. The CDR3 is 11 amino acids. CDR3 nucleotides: TGTGCCAGCAGCCTCACGTCGACCCAGTACTTC. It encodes CASSLTSTQYF.

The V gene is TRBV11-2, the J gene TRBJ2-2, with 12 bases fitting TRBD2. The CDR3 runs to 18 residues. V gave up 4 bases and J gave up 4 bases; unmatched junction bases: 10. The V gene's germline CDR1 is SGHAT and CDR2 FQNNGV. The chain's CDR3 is CASSYLLAGGLGTGELFF. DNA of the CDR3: TGTGCCAGCAGCTATCTCCTAGCGGGAGGGTTGGGCACCGGGGAGCTGTTTTTT. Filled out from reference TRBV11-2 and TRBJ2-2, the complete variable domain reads EAGVAQSPRYKIIEKRQSVAFWCNPISGHATLYWYQQILGQGPKLLIQFQNNGVVDDSQLPKDRFSAERLKGVDSTLKIQPAKLEDSAVYLCASSYLLAGGLGTGELFFGEGSRLTVL.

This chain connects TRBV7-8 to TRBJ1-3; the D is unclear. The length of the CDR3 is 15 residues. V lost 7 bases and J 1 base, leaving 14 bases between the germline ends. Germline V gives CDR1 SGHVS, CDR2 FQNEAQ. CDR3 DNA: TGTGCCAGCACGGTAGCAATTGGTTCTGGAAACACCATATATTTT. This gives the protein CASTVAIGSGNTIYF.

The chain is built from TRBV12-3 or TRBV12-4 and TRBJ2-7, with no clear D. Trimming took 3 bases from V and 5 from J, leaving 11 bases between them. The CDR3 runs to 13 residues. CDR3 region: CASSFKGRDEQYF. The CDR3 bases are TGTGCCAGCAGTTTTAAGGGTAGGGACGAGCAGTACTTC.

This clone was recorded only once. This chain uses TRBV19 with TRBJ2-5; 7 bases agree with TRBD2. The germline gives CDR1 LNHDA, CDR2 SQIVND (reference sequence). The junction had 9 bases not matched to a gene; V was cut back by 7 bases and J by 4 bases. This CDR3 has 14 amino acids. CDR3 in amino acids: CASKEGGPGETQYF. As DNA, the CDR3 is TGTGCCAGTAAGGAGGGAGGGCCCGGAGAGACCCAGTACTTC.

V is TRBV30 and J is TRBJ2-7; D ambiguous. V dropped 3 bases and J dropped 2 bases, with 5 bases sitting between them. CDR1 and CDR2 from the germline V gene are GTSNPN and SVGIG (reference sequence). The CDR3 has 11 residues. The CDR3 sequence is CAWSATYEQYF. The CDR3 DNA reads TGTGCCTGGAGCGCCACCTACGAGCAGTACTTC.

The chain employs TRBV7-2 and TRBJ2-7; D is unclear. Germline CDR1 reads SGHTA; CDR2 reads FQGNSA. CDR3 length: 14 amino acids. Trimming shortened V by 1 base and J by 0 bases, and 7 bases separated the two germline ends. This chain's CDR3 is CASSLGFFSYEQYF. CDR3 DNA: TGTGCCAGCAGCTTAGGGTTTTTCTCCTACGAGCAGTACTTC.

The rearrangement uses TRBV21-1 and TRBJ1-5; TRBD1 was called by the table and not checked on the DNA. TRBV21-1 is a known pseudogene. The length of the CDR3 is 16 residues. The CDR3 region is CASSKPGTGGDQPQHF. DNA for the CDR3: TGTGCCAGCAGCAAACCTGGGACAGGGGGAGATCAGCCCCAGCATTTT.

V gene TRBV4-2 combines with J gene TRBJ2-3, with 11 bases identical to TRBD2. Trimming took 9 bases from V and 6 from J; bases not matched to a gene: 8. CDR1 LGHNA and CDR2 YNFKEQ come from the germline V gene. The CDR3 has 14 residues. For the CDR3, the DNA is TGTGCCAGTTCGGGACTAGCGGCTCCGGATACGCAGTATTTT. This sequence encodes CASSGLAAPDTQYF.

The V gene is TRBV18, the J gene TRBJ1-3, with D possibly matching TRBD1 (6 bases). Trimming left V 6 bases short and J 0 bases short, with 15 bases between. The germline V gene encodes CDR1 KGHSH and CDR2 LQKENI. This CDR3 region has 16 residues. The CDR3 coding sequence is TGTGCCAGCTCCCAAATCCGGGACACCTCTGGAAACACCATATATTTT. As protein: CASSQIRDTSGNTIYF.